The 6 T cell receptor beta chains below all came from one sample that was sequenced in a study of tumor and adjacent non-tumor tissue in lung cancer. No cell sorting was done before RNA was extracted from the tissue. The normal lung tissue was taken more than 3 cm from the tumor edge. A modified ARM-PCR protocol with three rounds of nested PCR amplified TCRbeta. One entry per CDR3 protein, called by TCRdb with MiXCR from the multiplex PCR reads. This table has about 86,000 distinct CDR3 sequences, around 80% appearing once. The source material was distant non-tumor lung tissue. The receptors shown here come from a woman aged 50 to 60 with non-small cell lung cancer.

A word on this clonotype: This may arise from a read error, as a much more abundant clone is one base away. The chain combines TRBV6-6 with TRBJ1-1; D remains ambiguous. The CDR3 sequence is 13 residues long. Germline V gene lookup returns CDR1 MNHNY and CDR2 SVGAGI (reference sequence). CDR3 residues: CANSHWGEGEAFF. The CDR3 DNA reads TGTGCCAACAGTCACTGGGGAGAGGGTGAAGCTTTCTTT.

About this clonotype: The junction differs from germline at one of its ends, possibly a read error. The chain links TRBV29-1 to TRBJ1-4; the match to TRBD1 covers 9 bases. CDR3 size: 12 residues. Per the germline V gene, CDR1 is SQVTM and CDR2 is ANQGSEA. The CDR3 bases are TGCATCGTGGGACAGGGTGGGGAAAAATTGTTTTTT. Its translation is CIVGQGGEKLFF.

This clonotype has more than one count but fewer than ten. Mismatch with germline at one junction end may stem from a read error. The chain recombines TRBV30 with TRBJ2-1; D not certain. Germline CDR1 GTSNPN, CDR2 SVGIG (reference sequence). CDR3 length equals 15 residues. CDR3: CAWSVPGIPGNEQIF. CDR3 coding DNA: TGTGCCTGGAGTGTACCGGGCATCCCCGGCAATGAGCAGATCTTC.

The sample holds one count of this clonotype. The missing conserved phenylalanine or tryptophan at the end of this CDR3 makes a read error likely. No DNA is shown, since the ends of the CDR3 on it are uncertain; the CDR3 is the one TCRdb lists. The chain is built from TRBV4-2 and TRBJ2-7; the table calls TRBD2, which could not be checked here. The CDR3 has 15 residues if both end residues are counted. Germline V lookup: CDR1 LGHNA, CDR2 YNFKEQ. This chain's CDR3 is CASSGDSGNAYERYS.

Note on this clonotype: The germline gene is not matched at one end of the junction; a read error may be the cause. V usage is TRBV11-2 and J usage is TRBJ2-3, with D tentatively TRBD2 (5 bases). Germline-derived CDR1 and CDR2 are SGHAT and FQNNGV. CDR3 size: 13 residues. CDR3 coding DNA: TGTGCCAGCAGCTTAGGCTTGGAGGATACGCAGTACTTT. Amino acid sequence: CASSLGLEDTQYF.

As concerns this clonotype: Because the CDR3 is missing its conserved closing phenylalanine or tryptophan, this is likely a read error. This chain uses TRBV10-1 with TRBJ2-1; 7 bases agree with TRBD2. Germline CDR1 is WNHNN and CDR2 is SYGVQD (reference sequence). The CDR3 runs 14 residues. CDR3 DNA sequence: TGCGTCAGCAGTGACGCGGGGGAAGCGGATGAGCAGTTCTTA. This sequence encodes CVSSDAGEADEQFL.